Below, 18 T cell receptor beta chains from the same sample are listed, as sequenced in a study of beta chain features in type 1 diabetes. Study results and caveats: For Type 1 diabetes patients, all four CD4+ subsets carried TCRB CDR3s that were moderately but significantly shorter.

Expressed TCRB transcripts were sequenced because the isolated RNA had all been reverse transcribed beforehand. The table came from immunoSEQ multiplex PCR; TCRdb's copy has only in-frame clones and leaves some out. The repertoire holds around 20,000 clones, with around 63% as singletons. For these receptors, no antigen is known. The material sequenced was Tregs from blood. The receptors were gathered from a man in his late teens or twenties with type 1 diabetes.

This clone was recorded only once. The chain joins TRBV12-5 to TRBJ2-6; the D is unclear. This CDR3 has 13 amino acids. Germline CDR1 and CDR2: LGHNT and FRNRAP. V shed 5 bases and J shed 0 bases, with 2 bases lying between them. Here the CDR3 reads CASGRSGANVLTF. The CDR3 coding sequence is TGTGCTAGTGGTCGCTCTGGGGCCAACGTCCTGACTTTC.

This chain joins TRBV6-1 and TRBJ1-3; the D is unclear. Germline assignment: CDR1 MNHNS and CDR2 SASEGT. This CDR3 spans 15 amino acids. V was trimmed by 6 bases and J by 3 bases, leaving 15 bases between them. CDR3 in amino acids: CASSRGSGSGNTIYF. The CDR3 DNA reads as TGTGCCAGCAGCCGCGGATCTGGAAGTGGAAACACCATATATTTT.

The rearrangement uses TRBV5-4 and TRBJ2-5; perhaps TRBD2 as D (6 bases). The V end was cut by 6 bases, the J end by 4 bases, with 19 bases between. The CDR3 is made up of 15 amino acids. Germline V gene sequence: CDR1 SGHNT, CDR2 YYREEE (reference sequence). CDR3 bases: TGTGCCAGCACCGCAGGGACTTCATCGCCAGAGACCCAGTACTTC. This codes for CASTAGTSSPETQYF.

This chain links TRBV30 with TRBJ2-3, with D perhaps matching TRBD2 (6 bases). CDR3 size: 13 residues. V dropped 2 bases and J dropped 2 bases, with 8 bases sitting between them. Germline V lookup: CDR1 GTSNPN, CDR2 SVGIG (reference sequence). The CDR3 DNA follows: TGTGCCTGGAGTTGGGACTCCACAGATACGCAGTATTTT. Protein: CAWSWDSTDTQYF.

The chain joins TRBV10-3 to TRBJ2-7, with TRBD2 identical over 8 bases. V dropped 10 bases and J dropped 5; count of bases not matched to a gene: 19. Germline lookup yields CDR1 ENHRY and CDR2 SYGVKD. The CDR3 loop spans 16 amino acids. Here the CDR3 reads CATAAPSGSRLDEQYF. The CDR3 DNA reads as TGTGCCACCGCCGCCCCCAGCGGGAGCAGGCTTGACGAGCAGTACTTC.

Note on this clone: A junction end diverges from the germline sequence, so it may reflect a read error. This rearrangement joins TRBV5-1 to TRBJ1-4; D not resolved. CDR1 and CDR2 from the germline V gene are SGHRS and YFSETQ. This CDR3 has 15 residues. The DNA of the CDR3 is TGCGCCAGCAGCTTGGCCTCAGGTTCTAAAGAAAAACTGTTTTTT. It translates to CASSLASGSKEKLFF.

The V gene is TRBV30, the J gene TRBJ1-5; 8 nucleotides align to TRBD1. The CDR3 runs 15 residues. Trimming took 2 bases from V and 3 from J; bases not matched to a gene: 6. The germline V gene encodes CDR1 GTSNPN and CDR2 SVGIG (reference sequence). This CDR3 is CAWSPLDRVNQPQHF. The CDR3 DNA reads as TGTGCCTGGAGTCCCCTGGACAGGGTCAATCAGCCCCAGCATTTT.

J is TRBJ1-5 and V is TRBV6-5; D is undetermined. The V gene's germline CDR1 is MNHEY and CDR2 SVGAGI. The V end lost 0 bases, the J end lost 4 bases, and 13 bases lay between the germline ends. The CDR3 loop spans 16 amino acids. The CDR3 region has the DNA TGTGCCAGCAGTTACTCGAGTCCAGGACTAAATCAGCCCCAGCATTTT. It yields the protein CASSYSSPGLNQPQHF.

The chain has TRBV29-1 and TRBJ1-1; unclear D gene. The germline CDR1 and CDR2 sequences are SQVTM and ANQGSEA. Trimming left V 4 bases short and J 1 base short, with 10 bases between. The CDR3 runs 13 residues. This CDR3 is CSVGLEANTEAFF. CDR3 coding DNA: TGCAGCGTTGGACTCGAAGCGAACACTGAAGCTTTCTTT.

This clone has more than one count but fewer than ten. This chain uses TRBV19 with TRBJ2-5; TRBD1 matches at 8 bases. In germline, CDR1 is LNHDA, CDR2 SQIVND (reference sequence). V lost 5 bases and J lost 12; bases outside the gene matches: 11. The CDR3 covers 13 residues. The CDR3 spells CASSLPGQAPKYF. The CDR3 bases are TGTGCCAGTAGTCTCCCGGGACAGGCACCAAAGTACTTC.

The chain recombines TRBV30 with TRBJ1-1; D might be TRBD1 (5 bases). Trimming removed 7 bases from V and 1 base from J, with 10 bases in between. This CDR3 comprises 12 residues. CDR1 and CDR2 (germline): GTSNPN, SVGIG (reference sequence). The CDR3 bases are TGTGCCTCAGACAGACCGAACACTGAAGCTTTCTTT. Translation: CASDRPNTEAFF. Variable domain in full (rest from reference TRBV30 and TRBJ1-1): SQTIHQWPATLVQPVGSPLSLECTVEGTSNPNLYWYRQAAGRGLQLLFYSVGIGQISSEVPQNLSASRPQDRQFILSSKKLLLSDSGFYLCASDRPNTEAFFGQGTRLTVV.

The chain carries TRBV29-1 and TRBJ2-1, with D possibly matching TRBD2 (6 bases). CDR1 and CDR2 from the germline V gene are SQVTM and ANQGSEA. V lost 6 bases, J lost 1 base, and 13 bases lay in between. The CDR3 length is 14 residues. This CDR3 reads CSVGRENSYNEQFF. The CDR3 DNA reads TGCAGCGTCGGACGGGAGAATTCCTACAATGAGCAGTTCTTC.

The chain links TRBV28 to TRBJ1-5, with a weak D call TRBD1 (5 bases). V was cut by 3 bases and J by 1 base, with 10 bases left in between. There are 15 residues in the CDR3. Per the germline V gene, CDR1 is MDHEN and CDR2 is SYDVKM. CDR3 nucleotides: TGTGCCAGCAGTTTGGGGGGGAGGAGCAATCAGCCCCAGCATTTT. Translating it yields CASSLGGRSNQPQHF.

The CDR3 protein is CASTPRLGALQETQYF. CDR3 in DNA: TGTGCCAGCACTCCTCGGTTGGGGGCTCTCCAAGAGACCCAGTACTTC. J is TRBJ2-5 and V is TRBV7-2; D may be TRBD1 (6 bases). There are 16 residues in the CDR3. The germline V and J ends were trimmed by 7 bases and 1 base, with 19 bases remaining between them. Germline assignment: CDR1 SGHTA and CDR2 FQGNSA.

V gene TRBV7-2 combines with J gene TRBJ2-5; 7 bases match TRBD1. Germline-derived CDR1 and CDR2 are SGHTA and FQGNSA. The CDR3 totals 15 residues. V lost 6 bases, J lost 10 bases, and 17 bases stayed unmatched. CDR3 sequence: CASRTQGGWKGVQYF. The CDR3 region has the DNA TGTGCCAGCAGAACTCAAGGGGGCTGGAAGGGGGTCCAGTACTTC.

In its sample, this clone was seen once. CDR3: CASSVAGQGLLYYNSPLHF. The DNA for the CDR3 is TGTGCCAGCAGCGTTGCGGGACAGGGGCTCTTATATTATAATTCACCCCTCCACTTT. V gene TRBV9 combines with J gene TRBJ1-6; 10 bases match TRBD1. After removal of 2 bases from V and 4 bases from J, the junction contained 12 bases not matched to a gene. The CDR3 length is 19 residues. Per germline, CDR1 SGDLS and CDR2 YYNGEE.

This chain links TRBV2 with TRBJ1-2; 9 nucleotides agree with TRBD1. After removal of 8 bases from V and 11 bases from J, the junction contained 15 bases not matched to a gene. CDR3 length: 14 residues. Germline CDR1 reads SNHLY; CDR2 reads FYNNEI. The CDR3 reads CASWPGTGKMGYTF. CDR3 DNA: TGTGCCAGCTGGCCCGGGACAGGGAAAATGGGTTACACCTTC.

This clone is a singleton in its sample. The J gene is TRBJ2-7, the V gene TRBV18; D is possibly TRBD2 (5 bases). The CDR3 contains 14 residues. Trimming pared 5 bases from V and 0 bases from J, leaving 11 bases between. CDR1 KGHSH and CDR2 LQKENI come from the germline V gene. CDR3 DNA sequence: TGTGCCAGCTCAGCGGAGGCCCTCTCCTACGAGCAGTACTTC. Its protein product is CASSAEALSYEQYF.